This note documents a single T cell receptor (beta chain) sequence. Its specificity is not known. The repertoire was sequenced with immunoSEQ multiplex PCR; TCRdb's copy has only in-frame clones and lacks some. The table records 50,000 to 65,000 clones, 75% to 90% of them present only once. This sample is part of a study of T cell responses to AZD1222 COVID-19 vaccine. Study observations and caveats: The donor group comprised mostly white British people and more females; the analysis possibly underestimated clonal diversity. The study reported that nearly half of spike-specific TCRs target unmutated variant regions.

Germline-derived CDR1 and CDR2 are SGDLS and YYNGEE. Trimming at V came to 0 bases and at J to 5 bases, leaving 2 bases not matched to a gene. The CDR3 spans 15 residues. The sequence was collected from an adult who received the AZD1222 COVID-19 vaccine. Sequencing was performed on peripheral blood, taken 28 days after the second AZD1222 dose. The V gene is TRBV9, the J gene TRBJ1-4, with 9 bases matching TRBD1. CDR3 bases: TGTGCCAGCAGCGTAGGAGGACAGGGGAATGAAAAACTGTTTTTT. This gives the protein CASSVGGQGNEKLFF.